A selection of T cell receptor beta chains follows, all from one sample in a study of Graves' ophthalmopathy and Graves' hyperthyroidism. TCRdb recomputed calls from the multiplex PCR reads with MiXCR, one row per CDR3 protein. The sample consists of about 740,000 distinct CDR3 sequences, 35% to 50% of them appearing once. Specimen: peripheral blood. The receptors come from an adult man with Graves' ophthalmopathy. The CDR3 runs from the conserved cysteine through the conserved F or W. Fields, in order: V gene, D gene, J gene, clone size, CDR3 protein, CDR3 DNA. D genes are given only for firm matches. Size is stated for part of the rows, as once, few or many counts, or as a class when the clone is expanded.

TRBV29-1,.,TRBJ2-2,many,CSVYSANTGELFF,TGCAGCGTATATAGCGCGAACACCGGGGAGCTGTTTTTT
TRBV7-2,.,TRBJ2-5,.,CASSEVDGGWETQYF,TGTGCCAGCAGCGAGGTAGACGGGGGCTGGGAGACCCAGTACTTC
TRBV30,.,TRBJ1-1,.,CAWSGRYAEAFF,TGTGCCTGGAGTGGCCGTTACGCTGAAGCTTTCTTT
TRBV7-8,TRBD1,TRBJ1-5,.,CASSKDRGHNQPQHF,TGTGCCAGCAGCAAGGACAGGGGGCACAATCAGCCCCAGCATTTT
TRBV2,TRBD1,TRBJ2-5,.,CASSLTGEETQHF,TGTGCCAGCAGTTTGACAGGGGAAGAGACCCAGCACTTC
TRBV7-9,.,TRBJ1-4,few,CASSLEGSDRHNEKLFF,TGTGCCAGCAGCTTAGAGGGATCGGACCGTCATAATGAAAAACTGTTTTTT
TRBV10-3,TRBD1,TRBJ1-2,.,CATVTGVYGYTF,TGTGCCACCGTGACAGGGGTCTATGGCTACACCTTC
TRBV29-1,.,TRBJ1-2,.,CSLGGRYGYTF,TGCAGCTTAGGGGGGCGATATGGCTACACCTTC
TRBV5-1,.,TRBJ2-2,few,CASRVGTSSGELFF,TGCGCCAGCCGGGTAGGGACCTCTTCGGGGGAGCTGTTTTTT
TRBV14,.,TRBJ2-7,.,CASSQRGGPNADEQYF,TGTGCCAGCAGCCAGAGGGGTGGGCCGAATGCCGACGAGCAGTACTTC
TRBV7-6,TRBD1,TRBJ1-6,many,CASSLEGTGDSPLHF,TGTGCCAGCAGCTTAGAGGGGACAGGGGATTCACCCCTCCACTTT